This T cell receptor (beta chain) derives from a study of regulatory T cells in long-lasting Graves disease. This clonotype appeared many times. With iRepertoire HTBI primers and Arm-PCR of CDR3 regions, TCR beta libraries were built. A single record per CDR3 protein comes from TCRdb applying MiXCR to the multiplex PCR reads. The sample records about 210,000 distinct CDR3 sequences, roughly a fifth being singletons. Time point given: newly diagnosed GD, antithyroid drugs for less than 3 months. The TCR library was made from RNA that had been extracted from PBMCs in TRIzol. A volume of roughly 9.1 milliliters of peripheral blood was collected in EDTA tubes. V lost 2 bases, J lost 3 bases, and 20 bases lay in between. The CDR3 runs 17 residues. The same data also went into a second study, on T cells in Graves' hyperthyroidism and ophthalmopathy.

The rearrangement uses TRBV12-3 or TRBV12-4 and TRBJ2-7, with D hard to call. This receptor was taken from a woman aged 25 to 45 with Graves disease. Material: peripheral blood mononuclear cells (PBMCs), obtained at new diagnosis, from a patient treated with antithyroid drugs. This chain's CDR3 is CASSLRHGRLVYYEQYF. CDR3 coding DNA: TGTGCCAGCAGTTTAAGGCACGGCCGATTGGTTTACTACGAGCAGTACTTC.